This TCR beta chain originates from a study of blood T cell repertoires in COVID-19. Study information: COVID-19 samples collected from the United States, Italy and Spain covered acute and convalescent phases. T cells, B-cell-depleted T cells, or PBMCs provided the cDNA or gDNA that served as material.

Generated by immunoSEQ multiplex PCR, the TCRdb table keeps only in-frame clones and is missing some. The repertoire has about 200,000 clones, about 80% of them found once; the top ten carry roughly 6.9%. Unmatched junction bases numbered 8, after V lost 0 bases and J lost 5 bases. CDR3 length: 15 residues. Germline CDR1 SGHRS, CDR2 YFSETQ. V is TRBV5-1 and J is TRBJ2-7; 7 bases are a match to TRBD1. This TCR was recovered from a human donor with acute or convalescent COVID-19. The donor label of this sample is uncertain. Sequencing input: peripheral blood. CDR3 sequence (DNA): TGCGCCAGCAGCTTGGGGGGGACAGCTACCCACGAGCAGTACTTC. Translation: CASSLGGTATHEQYF.